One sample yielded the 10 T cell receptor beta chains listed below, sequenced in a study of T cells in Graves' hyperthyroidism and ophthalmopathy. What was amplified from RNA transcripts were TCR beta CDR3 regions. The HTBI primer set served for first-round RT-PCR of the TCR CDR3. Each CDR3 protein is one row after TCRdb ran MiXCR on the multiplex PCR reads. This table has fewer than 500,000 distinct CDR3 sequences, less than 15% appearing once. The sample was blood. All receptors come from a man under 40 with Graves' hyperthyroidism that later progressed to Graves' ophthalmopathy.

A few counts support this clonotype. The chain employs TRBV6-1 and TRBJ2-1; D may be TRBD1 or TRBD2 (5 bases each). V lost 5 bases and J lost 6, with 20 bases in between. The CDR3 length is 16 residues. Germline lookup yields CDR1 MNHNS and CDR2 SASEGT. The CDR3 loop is CASSSLRGRRANEQFF. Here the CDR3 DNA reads TGTGCCAGCAGTTCCCTCCGGGGCCGTCGAGCCAATGAGCAGTTCTTC.

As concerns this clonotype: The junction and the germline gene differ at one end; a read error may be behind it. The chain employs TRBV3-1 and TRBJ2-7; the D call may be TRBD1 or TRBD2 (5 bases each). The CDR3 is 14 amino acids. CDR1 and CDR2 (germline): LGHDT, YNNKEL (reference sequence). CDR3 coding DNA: TGTGCCAGCAGCCGGGACCTAGGCACCTGCGAGCCGTACTTC. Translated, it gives CASSRDLGTCEPYF.

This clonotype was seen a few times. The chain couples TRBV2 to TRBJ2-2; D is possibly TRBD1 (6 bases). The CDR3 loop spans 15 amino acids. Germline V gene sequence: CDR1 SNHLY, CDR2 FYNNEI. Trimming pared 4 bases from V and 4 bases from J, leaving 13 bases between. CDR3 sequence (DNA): TGTGCCAGCAGTGGGGGGACAACGAGCACCGGGGAGCTGTTTTTT. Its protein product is CASSGGTTSTGELFF.

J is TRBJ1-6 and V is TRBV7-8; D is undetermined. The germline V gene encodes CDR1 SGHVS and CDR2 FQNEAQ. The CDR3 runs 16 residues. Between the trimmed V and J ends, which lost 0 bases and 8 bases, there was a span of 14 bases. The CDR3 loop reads CASSLARFIADSPLHF. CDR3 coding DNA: TGTGCCAGCAGCTTAGCGCGATTTATTGCGGATTCACCCCTCCACTTT.

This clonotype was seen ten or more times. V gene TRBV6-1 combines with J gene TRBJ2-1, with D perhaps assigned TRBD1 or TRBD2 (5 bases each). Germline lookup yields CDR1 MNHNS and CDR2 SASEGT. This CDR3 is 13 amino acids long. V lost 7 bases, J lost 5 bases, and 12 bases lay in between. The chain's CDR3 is CASTGTLNNEQFF. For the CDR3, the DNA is TGTGCCAGCACCGGGACGTTGAACAATGAGCAGTTCTTC.

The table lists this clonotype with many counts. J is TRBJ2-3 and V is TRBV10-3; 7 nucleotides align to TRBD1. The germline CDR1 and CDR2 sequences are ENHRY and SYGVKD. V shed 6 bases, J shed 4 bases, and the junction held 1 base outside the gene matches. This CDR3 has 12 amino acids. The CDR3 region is CAISTGADTQYF. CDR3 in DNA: TGTGCCATCAGCACAGGGGCAGATACGCAGTATTTT.

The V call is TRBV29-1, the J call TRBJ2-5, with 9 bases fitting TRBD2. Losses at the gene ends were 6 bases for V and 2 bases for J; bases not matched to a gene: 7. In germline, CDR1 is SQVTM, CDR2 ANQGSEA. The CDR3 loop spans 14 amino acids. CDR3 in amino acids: CSVVLAGRQETQYF. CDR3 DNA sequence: TGCAGCGTGGTCCTAGCGGGGCGGCAAGAGACCCAGTACTTC.

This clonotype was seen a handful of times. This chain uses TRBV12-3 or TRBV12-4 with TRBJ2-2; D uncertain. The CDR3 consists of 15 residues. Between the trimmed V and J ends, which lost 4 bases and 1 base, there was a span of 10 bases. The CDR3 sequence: CASSSPYRNTGELFF. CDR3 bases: TGTGCCAGCAGTTCCCCCTACAGGAACACCGGGGAGCTGTTTTTT.

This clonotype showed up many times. The CDR3 is CASSSGTGYYEQYF. In nucleotides, the CDR3 is TGTGCCAGCAGTTCCGGGACAGGGTACTACGAGCAGTACTTC. This rearrangement joins TRBV12-3 or TRBV12-4 to TRBJ2-7; TRBD1 matches 9 bases. There are 14 residues in the CDR3. J gave up 3 bases and V 4 bases, and 4 bases lay outside the gene matches.

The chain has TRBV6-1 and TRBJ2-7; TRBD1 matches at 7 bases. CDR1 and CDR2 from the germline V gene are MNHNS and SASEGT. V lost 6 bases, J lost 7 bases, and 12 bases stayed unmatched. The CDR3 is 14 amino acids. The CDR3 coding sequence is TGTGCCAGCAGCCCCCCGACAGGGCGTCGGGAGCAGTACTTC. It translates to CASSPPTGRREQYF.